Listed below are T cell receptor beta chains from one sample, sequenced in a study of CD8 T cells in ankylosing spondylitis. TCRdb passed the 5' RACE reads through MiXCR, listing each CDR3 protein once. The sample contains 150,000 to 200,000 distinct CDR3 sequences, around a third of which appear only once. The sequencing input was synovial fluid, either unsorted or a sorted T cell fraction (not recorded which). The receptors derive from a male donor with ankylosing spondylitis. The CDR3 runs from the conserved cysteine through the conserved F or W. The order of the fields is clone size, V gene, CDR3 protein. Some rows mark clone size as missing; the rest say once, few, many or name a class of expanded clone.

abundance: few; v_gene: TRBV10-1; CDR3aa: CASSESNSRDTQYF
abundance: few; v_gene: TRBV4-3; CDR3aa: CASSRASGTSGSYEQYF
abundance: -; v_gene: TRBV5-1; CDR3aa: CASSIGGGNSPLHF
abundance: few; v_gene: TRBV7-3; CDR3aa: CASSFDRANEQYF
abundance: many; v_gene: TRBV12-3/TRBV12-4; CDR3aa: CASSLGGTPTYEQYF
abundance: -; v_gene: TRBV4-2; CDR3aa: CASSQDTLYEPDFF
abundance: -; v_gene: TRBV7-2; CDR3aa: CASSLGAGLYNEQFF
abundance: many; v_gene: TRBV2; CDR3aa: CASSEDRTTNQPQHF
abundance: -; v_gene: TRBV28; CDR3aa: CASSLQAGWYEQYF
abundance: -; v_gene: TRBV7-2; CDR3aa: CASSSGGSHSPLHF
abundance: many; v_gene: TRBV12-3/TRBV12-4; CDR3aa: CASTMYGITDTQYF
abundance: -; v_gene: TRBV24-1; CDR3aa: CATSDSRLAGSVETQYF
abundance: medium-sized; v_gene: TRBV7-3; CDR3aa: CASSLGGNPNTGELFF
abundance: -; v_gene: TRBV12-3/TRBV12-4; CDR3aa: CASSLADRYSNQPQHF
abundance: -; v_gene: TRBV20-1; CDR3aa: CSARVGGEGIYGYTF
abundance: -; v_gene: TRBV18; CDR3aa: CASSPPRGDNSPLHF
abundance: -; v_gene: TRBV7-9; CDR3aa: CASSLEGAFIRGETQYF
abundance: few; v_gene: TRBV7-9; CDR3aa: CASSLGVRGGIPDEQYF
abundance: -; v_gene: TRBV27; CDR3aa: CASSGGPTDTQYF
abundance: many; v_gene: TRBV7-3; CDR3aa: CASSFMGGSQSEQFF
abundance: -; v_gene: TRBV12-3/TRBV12-4; CDR3aa: CASSLWGSEAFF
abundance: -; v_gene: TRBV3-1; CDR3aa: CASSQDFRTEAFF
abundance: few; v_gene: TRBV5-1; CDR3aa: CASSLRQDAYEQYF
abundance: many; v_gene: TRBV5-1; CDR3aa: CASSLSPGRNQPQHF
abundance: many; v_gene: TRBV6-1; CDR3aa: CASSRARLAGGRDTGELFF
abundance: many; v_gene: TRBV6-5; CDR3aa: CASSLQGSAGLSGANVLTF
abundance: few; v_gene: TRBV7-8; CDR3aa: CASTLQGKGMNTEAFF
abundance: -; v_gene: TRBV7-2; CDR3aa: CASSPTLTGGWYGYTF
abundance: few; v_gene: TRBV20-1; CDR3aa: CSASEGSGKANEQFF
abundance: few; v_gene: TRBV20-1; CDR3aa: CSAFRFTDTQYF
abundance: few; v_gene: TRBV5-1; CDR3aa: CASRWDRDYEQYF
abundance: -; v_gene: TRBV20-1; CDR3aa: CSARPPQRGPDTQYF
abundance: -; v_gene: TRBV19; CDR3aa: CASSIQGRGTGELFF
abundance: -; v_gene: TRBV6-5; CDR3aa: CASSYDSRAHEQYF
abundance: -; v_gene: TRBV6-2/TRBV6-3; CDR3aa: CASSLQSGTSADF
abundance: few; v_gene: TRBV6-1; CDR3aa: CASAPGAGGSFYEQYF
abundance: few; v_gene: TRBV10-1; CDR3aa: CASSESGELFF
abundance: -; v_gene: TRBV10-3; CDR3aa: CAISESGGEREKLFF
abundance: -; v_gene: TRBV4-3; CDR3aa: CASSQERTSGPRHEQFF
abundance: -; v_gene: TRBV11-2; CDR3aa: CASSFGKPGTEAFF
abundance: -; v_gene: TRBV15; CDR3aa: CATGGYAPSTDTQYF
abundance: -; v_gene: TRBV2; CDR3aa: CASSDLKRDEQFF
abundance: -; v_gene: TRBV20-1; CDR3aa: CSARRNRDRDEKLFF
abundance: -; v_gene: TRBV4-1; CDR3aa: CATSQGLTIKDTQYF
abundance: -; v_gene: TRBV11-2; CDR3aa: CASSVTGWTETQYF